This entry lists 10 T cell receptor beta chains sequenced from one sample in a study of blood T cells in healthy people across ages. The use of a sample-barcoded 5' primer and a J-beta primer mix characterized a second PCR of 7 to 11 cycles. TCRdb fed the 5' RACE reads into MiXCR, producing one record per CDR3 protein. This table holds 700,000 to 1,000,000 distinct CDR3 sequences, more than 40% found once. The sequencing sample was made of blood. The receptors come from a man in his 60s in good health.

CDR3 DNA: TGTGCCAGCGGTTCCGACGGGGGTTACTATGGCTACACCTTC. Translating it yields CASGSDGGYYGYTF. The chain has TRBV12-3 or TRBV12-4 and TRBJ1-2; perhaps TRBD1 as D (5 bases). This CDR3 is built from 14 residues. Trimming pared 8 bases from V and 3 bases from J, leaving 16 bases between.

A word on this clonotype: This may be a read error: a much more frequent sequence differs by one nucleotide. This chain links TRBV29-1 with TRBJ2-7; D is ambiguous. The CDR3 runs 13 residues. Germline V gene data show CDR1 as SQVTM and CDR2 as ANQGSEA. CDR3 DNA: TGCAGCCCATGCGAGCAGATCCCCTACGGGCAGTACTTC. As protein: CSPCEQIPYGQYF.

The chain recombines TRBV20-1 with TRBJ2-1, with 9 bases aligning to TRBD2. Germline V CDR1 and CDR2: DFQATT, SNEGSKA (reference sequence). The ends lost 2 bases at V and 9 bases at J; junction bases unmatched: 8. The CDR3 consists of 14 residues. The CDR3 DNA reads as TGCAGTGCTAGACTGCGGGGGGGCGTGGGTGAGCAGTTCTTC. It encodes CSARLRGGVGEQFF.

The chain uses TRBV20-1 and TRBJ2-5; D may be TRBD2 (5 bases). The length of the CDR3 is 14 residues. Trimming shortened V by 4 bases and J by 2 bases, and 14 bases separated the two germline ends. Germline assignment: CDR1 DFQATT and CDR2 SNEGSKA (reference sequence). The CDR3: CSATYPRTQETQYF. CDR3 sequence (DNA): TGCAGTGCTACCTACCCACGGACTCAAGAGACCCAGTACTTC.

This clonotype came up a few times. This rearrangement joins TRBV27 to TRBJ2-1, with 10 bases that match TRBD2. Germline CDR1 and CDR2: MNHEY and SMNVEV (reference sequence). The CDR3 is 15 amino acids. Trimming removed 0 bases from V and 10 bases from J; junction bases left unmatched: 6. The CDR3, as DNA: TGTGCCAGCAGTTTATCGATACGGGGACTAGCGGAGCAGTTCTTC. Its protein product is CASSLSIRGLAEQFF.

There are a few counts of this clonotype. J is TRBJ1-2 and V is TRBV6-2 or TRBV6-3; 9 bases match TRBD1. This CDR3 is built from 17 residues. V lost 0 bases to trimming and J lost 6 bases; unmatched junction nucleotides: 11. In germline, CDR1 is MNHEY, CDR2 SVGEGT. CDR3 sequence reads: CASSYSRTGTGNDGYTF. CDR3 in DNA: TGTGCCAGCAGTTACTCGAGAACCGGGACAGGGAACGATGGCTACACCTTC.

About this clonotype: The conserved final phenylalanine or tryptophan is absent from the CDR3, which likely points to a read error. The V gene is TRBV29-1, the J gene TRBJ1-2; no firm D call. The CDR3 spans 13 residues. The V gene lost 4 bases and the J gene lost 4 bases, with 13 bases spanning the gap. CDR1 and CDR2 from the germline V gene are SQVTM and ANQGSEA. This CDR3 reads CSVVDDIVYGYTY. CDR3 nucleotides: TGCAGCGTTGTGGATGACATAGTCTATGGCTACACCTAC.

The chain recombines TRBV28 with TRBJ2-7; D gene unclear. Germline V CDR1 and CDR2: MDHEN, SYDVKM. The CDR3 runs 16 residues. V lost 5 bases and J 0 bases, leaving 17 bases between the germline ends. The CDR3 loop reads CASSPRTLKSSYEQYF. The CDR3 DNA is TGTGCCAGCAGTCCCCGTACTCTAAAGAGCTCCTACGAGCAGTACTTC.

This clonotype was counted a few times. The chain couples TRBV24-1 to TRBJ2-3; D not certain. The CDR3 is made up of 15 amino acids. The germline V gene has CDR1 KGHDR and CDR2 SFDVKD. Trimming took 2 bases from V and 1 from J, leaving 9 bases between them. The CDR3 reads CATSDSTRRTDTQYF. CDR3 DNA: TGTGCCACCAGTGATTCGACTCGCCGCACAGATACGCAGTATTTT.

This clonotype was seen more than once but under ten times. J is TRBJ2-3 and V is TRBV5-4; 11 bases agree with TRBD1. V was clipped by 4 bases and J by 5 bases; unmatched bases: 6. CDR1 SGHNT and CDR2 YYREEE come from the germline V gene (reference sequence). The CDR3 spans 15 residues. CDR3 in amino acids: CASSPGQGAKDTQYF. Here the CDR3 DNA reads TGTGCCAGCAGCCCCGGACAGGGGGCGAAAGATACGCAGTATTTT.